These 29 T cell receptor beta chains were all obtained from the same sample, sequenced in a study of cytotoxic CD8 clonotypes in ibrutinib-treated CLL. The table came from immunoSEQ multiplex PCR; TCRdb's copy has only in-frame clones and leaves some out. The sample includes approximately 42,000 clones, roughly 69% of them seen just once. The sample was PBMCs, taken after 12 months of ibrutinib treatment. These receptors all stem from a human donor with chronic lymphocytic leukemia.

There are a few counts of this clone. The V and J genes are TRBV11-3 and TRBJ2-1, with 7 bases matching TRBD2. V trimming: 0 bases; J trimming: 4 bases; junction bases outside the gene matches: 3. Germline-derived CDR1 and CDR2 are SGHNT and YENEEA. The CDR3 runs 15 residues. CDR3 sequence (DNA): TGTGCCAGCAGCTTAGATACTAGCGTTTACAATGAGCAGTTCTTC. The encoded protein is CASSLDTSVYNEQFF.

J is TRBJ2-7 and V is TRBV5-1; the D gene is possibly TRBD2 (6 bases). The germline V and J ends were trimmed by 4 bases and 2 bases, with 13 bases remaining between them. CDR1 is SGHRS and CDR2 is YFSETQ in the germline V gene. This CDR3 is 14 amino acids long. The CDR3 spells CASSTRDLTYEQYF. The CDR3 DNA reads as TGCGCCAGCAGCACCCGGGACTTGACCTACGAGCAGTACTTC.

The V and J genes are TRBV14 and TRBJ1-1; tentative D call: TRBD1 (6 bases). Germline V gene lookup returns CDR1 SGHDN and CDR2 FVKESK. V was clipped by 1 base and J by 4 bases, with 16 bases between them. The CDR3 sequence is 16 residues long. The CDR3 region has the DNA TGTGCCAGCAGCCAAGCTATATCCCAGGGGCTCACTGAAGCTTTCTTT. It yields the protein CASSQAISQGLTEAFF.

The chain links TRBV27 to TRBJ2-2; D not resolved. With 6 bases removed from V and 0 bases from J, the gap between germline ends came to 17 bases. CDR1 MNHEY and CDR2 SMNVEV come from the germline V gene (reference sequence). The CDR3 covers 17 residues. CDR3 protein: CASSLPPLSTNTGELFF. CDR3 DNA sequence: TGTGCCAGCAGCCTACCTCCCCTCTCCACGAACACCGGGGAGCTGTTTTTT.

CDR3 region: CATSSGLAGTDTQYF. The CDR3 DNA sequence: TGCGCCACCTCCAGTGGGTTAGCAGGCACAGATACGCAGTATTTT. The chain recombines TRBV10-1 with TRBJ2-3; no definite D call. V gave up 10 bases and J gave up 1 base, with 18 bases separating them. CDR1 is WNHNN, CDR2 SYGVQD, per germline (reference sequence). CDR3 size: 15 residues.

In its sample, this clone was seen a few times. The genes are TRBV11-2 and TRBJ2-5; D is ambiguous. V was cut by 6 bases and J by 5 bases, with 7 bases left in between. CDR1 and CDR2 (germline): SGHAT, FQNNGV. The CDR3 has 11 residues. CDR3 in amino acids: CASRSGETQYF. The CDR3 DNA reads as TGTGCCAGCAGGTCCGGGGAGACCCAGTACTTC. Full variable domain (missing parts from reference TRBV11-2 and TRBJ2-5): EAGVAQSPRYKIIEKRQSVAFWCNPISGHATLYWYQQILGQGPKLLIQFQNNGVVDDSQLPKDRFSAERLKGVDSTLKIQPAKLEDSAVYLCASRSGETQYFGPGTRLLVL.

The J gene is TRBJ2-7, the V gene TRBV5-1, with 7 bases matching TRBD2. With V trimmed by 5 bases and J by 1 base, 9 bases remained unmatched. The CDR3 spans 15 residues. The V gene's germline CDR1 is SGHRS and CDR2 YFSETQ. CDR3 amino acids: CASRVNGGRSYEQYF. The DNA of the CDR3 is TGCGCCAGCAGAGTTAACGGGGGGAGGTCCTACGAGCAGTACTTC.

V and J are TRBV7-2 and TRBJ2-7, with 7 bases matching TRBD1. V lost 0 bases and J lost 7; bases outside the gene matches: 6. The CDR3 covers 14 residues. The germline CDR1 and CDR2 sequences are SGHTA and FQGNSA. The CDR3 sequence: CASSLAGQQGEQYF. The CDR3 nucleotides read TGTGCCAGCAGCTTAGCGGGACAGCAAGGGGAGCAGTACTTC.

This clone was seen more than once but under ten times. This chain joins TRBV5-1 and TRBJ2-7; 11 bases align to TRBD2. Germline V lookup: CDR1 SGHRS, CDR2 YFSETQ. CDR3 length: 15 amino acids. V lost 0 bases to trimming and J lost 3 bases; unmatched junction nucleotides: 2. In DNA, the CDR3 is TGCGCCAGCAGCTTGGAACTAGCGGGAGACTACGAGCAGTACTTC. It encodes CASSLELAGDYEQYF.

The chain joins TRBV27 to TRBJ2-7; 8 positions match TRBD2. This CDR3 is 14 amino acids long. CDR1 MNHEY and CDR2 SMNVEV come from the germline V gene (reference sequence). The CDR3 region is CAAGVGGSSYEQYF. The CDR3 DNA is TGTGCAGCGGGGGTCGGGGGAAGCTCCTACGAGCAGTACTTC.

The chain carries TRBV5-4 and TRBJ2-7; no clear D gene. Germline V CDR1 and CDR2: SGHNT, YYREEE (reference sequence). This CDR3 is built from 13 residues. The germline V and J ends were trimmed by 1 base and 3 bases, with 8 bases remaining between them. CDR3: CASSLRRNYEQYF. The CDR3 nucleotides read TGTGCCAGCAGCTTGAGGCGGAACTACGAGCAGTACTTC.

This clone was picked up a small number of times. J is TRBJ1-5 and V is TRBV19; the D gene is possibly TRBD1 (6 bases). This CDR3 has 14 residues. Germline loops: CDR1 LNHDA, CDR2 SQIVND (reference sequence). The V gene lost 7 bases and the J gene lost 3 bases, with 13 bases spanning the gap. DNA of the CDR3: TGTGCCAGTACTCCGGACAGATACAATCAGCCCCAGCATTTT. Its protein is CASTPDRYNQPQHF.

This CDR3 reads CASSFSTGPRGDNEQFF. Written as DNA, the CDR3 is TGTGCCAGCAGCTTCTCTACCGGGCCGCGAGGGGACAATGAGCAGTTCTTC. V gene TRBV7-6 combines with J gene TRBJ2-1, with D perhaps assigned TRBD1 or TRBD2 (5 bases each). The ends were cut back, 3 bases at V and 5 bases at J, with 20 bases in the middle. Germline assignment: CDR1 SGHVS and CDR2 FNYEAQ. This CDR3 comprises 17 residues.

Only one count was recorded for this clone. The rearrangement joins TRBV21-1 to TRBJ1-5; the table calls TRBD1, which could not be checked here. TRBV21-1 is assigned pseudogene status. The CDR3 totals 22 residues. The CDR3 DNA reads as TGTGCCAGCAGCAATGAGGGTCGGAAACCGGGACAGGGGATTCTGAGCAATCAGCCCCAGCATTTT. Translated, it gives CASSNEGRKPGQGILSNQPQHF.

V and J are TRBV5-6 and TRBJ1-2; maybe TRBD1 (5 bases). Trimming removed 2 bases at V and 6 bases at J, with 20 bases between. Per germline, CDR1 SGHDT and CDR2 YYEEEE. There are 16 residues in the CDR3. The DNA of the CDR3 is TGTGCCAGCAGCTTTTGGCAGGGTGGTATTATGGATGGCTACACCTTC. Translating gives CASSFWQGGIMDGYTF.

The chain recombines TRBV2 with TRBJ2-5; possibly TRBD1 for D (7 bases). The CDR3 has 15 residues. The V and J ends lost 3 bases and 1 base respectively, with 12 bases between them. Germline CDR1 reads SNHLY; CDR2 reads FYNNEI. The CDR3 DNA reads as TGTGCCAGCAGTGACCCAGGGGGAGGCCAAGAGACCCAGTACTTC. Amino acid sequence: CASSDPGGGQETQYF. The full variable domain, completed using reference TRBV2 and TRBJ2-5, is EPEVTQTPSHQVTQMGQEVILRCVPISNHLYFYWYRQILGQKVEFLVSFYNNEISEKSEIFDDQFSVERPDGSNFTLKIRSTKLEDSAMYFCASSDPGGGQETQYFGPGTRLLVL.

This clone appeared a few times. CDR3 nucleotide sequence: TGCAGTGCTAGGATGGGCGAGACCCAGTACTTC. Translating it yields CSARMGETQYF. V gene TRBV20-1 combines with J gene TRBJ2-5; no clear D gene. V was trimmed by 3 bases and J by 5 bases, leaving 7 bases between them. Germline lookup yields CDR1 DFQATT and CDR2 SNEGSKA (reference sequence). The CDR3 has 11 amino acids.

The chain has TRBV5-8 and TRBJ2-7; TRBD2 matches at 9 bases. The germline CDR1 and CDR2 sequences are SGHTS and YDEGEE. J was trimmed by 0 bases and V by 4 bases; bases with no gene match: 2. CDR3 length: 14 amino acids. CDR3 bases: TGTGCCAGCAGCCGTAGCGGGAGCTCCTACGAGCAGTACTTC. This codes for CASSRSGSSYEQYF.

The CDR3 DNA follows: TGTGCCAGCAGCGGCACGGGGGAGCGCTACACCTTC. This gives the protein CASSGTGERYTF. The V and J genes are TRBV6-5 and TRBJ1-2; D is perhaps TRBD1 (5 bases). The CDR3 has 12 residues. Germline values: CDR1 MNHEY, CDR2 SVGAGI. V lost 6 bases and J lost 9, with 14 bases in between.

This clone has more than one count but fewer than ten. The CDR3 reads CASSIRQGVDNEQFF. The CDR3 DNA reads as TGTGCCAGTAGTATCCGACAGGGTGTGGACAATGAGCAGTTCTTC. This sequence joins TRBV19 and TRBJ2-1, with 7 bases fitting TRBD1. Germline loops: CDR1 LNHDA, CDR2 SQIVND (reference sequence). The trim removed 3 bases at V and 5 bases at J, leaving 7 bases unmatched. The CDR3 runs 15 residues.

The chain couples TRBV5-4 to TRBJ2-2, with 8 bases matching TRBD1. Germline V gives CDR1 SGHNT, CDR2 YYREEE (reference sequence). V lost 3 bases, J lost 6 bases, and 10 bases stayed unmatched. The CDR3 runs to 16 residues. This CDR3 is CASSSPGQVKAGELFF. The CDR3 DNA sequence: TGTGCCAGCAGCTCCCCGGGACAGGTAAAGGCCGGGGAGCTGTTTTTT.

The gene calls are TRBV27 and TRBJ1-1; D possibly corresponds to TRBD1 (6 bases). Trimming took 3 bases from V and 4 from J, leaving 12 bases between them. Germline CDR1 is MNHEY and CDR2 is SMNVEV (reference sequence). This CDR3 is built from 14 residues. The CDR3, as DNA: TGTGCCAGCAGTTTGGGGGCGGCTGGCACTGAAGCTTTCTTT. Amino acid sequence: CASSLGAAGTEAFF.

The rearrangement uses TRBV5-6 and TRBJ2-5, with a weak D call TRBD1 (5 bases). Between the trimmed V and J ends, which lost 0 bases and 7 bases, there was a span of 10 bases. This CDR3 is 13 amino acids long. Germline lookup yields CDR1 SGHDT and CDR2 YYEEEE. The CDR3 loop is CASSLAGSGTQYF. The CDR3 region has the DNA TGTGCCAGCAGCTTGGCAGGGTCAGGGACCCAGTACTTC.

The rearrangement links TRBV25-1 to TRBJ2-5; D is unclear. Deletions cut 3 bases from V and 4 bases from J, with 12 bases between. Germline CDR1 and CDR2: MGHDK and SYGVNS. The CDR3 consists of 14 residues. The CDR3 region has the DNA TGTGCCAGCAGTGACAGGAAGGTCTCAGAGACCCAGTACTTC. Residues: CASSDRKVSETQYF. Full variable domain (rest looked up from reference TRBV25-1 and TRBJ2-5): EADIYQTPRYLVIGTGKKITLECSQTMGHDKMYWYQQDPGMELHLIHYSYGVNSTEKGDLSSESTVSRIRTEHFPLTLESARPSHTSQYLCASSDRKVSETQYFGPGTRLLVL.

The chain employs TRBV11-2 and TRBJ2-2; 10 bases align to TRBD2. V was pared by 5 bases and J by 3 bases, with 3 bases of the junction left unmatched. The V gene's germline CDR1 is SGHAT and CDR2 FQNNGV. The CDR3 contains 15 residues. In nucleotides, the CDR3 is TGTGCCAGCAGCGCCGGGACTAGCGACACCGGGGAGCTGTTTTTT. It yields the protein CASSAGTSDTGELFF. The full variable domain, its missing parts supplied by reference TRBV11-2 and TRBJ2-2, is EAGVAQSPRYKIIEKRQSVAFWCNPISGHATLYWYQQILGQGPKLLIQFQNNGVVDDSQLPKDRFSAERLKGVDSTLKIQPAKLEDSAVYLCASSAGTSDTGELFFGEGSRLTVL.

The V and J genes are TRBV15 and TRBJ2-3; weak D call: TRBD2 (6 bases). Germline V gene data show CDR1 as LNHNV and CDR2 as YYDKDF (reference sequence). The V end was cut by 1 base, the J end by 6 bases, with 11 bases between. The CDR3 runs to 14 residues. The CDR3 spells CATSRAGEGDTQYF. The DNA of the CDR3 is TGTGCCACCAGCAGAGCGGGAGAGGGTGATACGCAGTATTTT. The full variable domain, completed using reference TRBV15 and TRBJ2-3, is DAMVIQNPRYQVTQFGKPVTLSCSQTLNHNVMYWYQQKSSQAPKLLFHYYDKDFNNEADTPDNFQSRRPNTSFCFLDIRSPGLGDTAMYLCATSRAGEGDTQYFGPGTRLTVL.

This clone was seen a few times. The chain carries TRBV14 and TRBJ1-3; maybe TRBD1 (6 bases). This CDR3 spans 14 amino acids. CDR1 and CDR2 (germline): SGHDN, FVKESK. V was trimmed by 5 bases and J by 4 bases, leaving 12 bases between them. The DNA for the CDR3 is TGTGCCAGCAGCAGACGGACAGTAGGAAACACCATATATTTT. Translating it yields CASSRRTVGNTIYF.

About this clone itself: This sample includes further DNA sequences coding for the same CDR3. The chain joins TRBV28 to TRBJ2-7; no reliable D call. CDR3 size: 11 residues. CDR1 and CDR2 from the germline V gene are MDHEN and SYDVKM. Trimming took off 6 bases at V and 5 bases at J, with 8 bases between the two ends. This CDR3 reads CASSLGNEQYF. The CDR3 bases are TGTGCCAGCAGCCTTGGGAACGAGCAGTACTTC.

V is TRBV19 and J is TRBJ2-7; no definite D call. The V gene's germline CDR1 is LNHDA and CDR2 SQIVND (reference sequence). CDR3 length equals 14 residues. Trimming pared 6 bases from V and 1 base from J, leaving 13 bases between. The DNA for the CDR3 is TGTGCCAGTAGAAATCGGGCCGCGTCCTACGAGCAGTACTTC. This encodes CASRNRAASYEQYF.